The table lists the clone carrying this T cell receptor (beta chain) with many counts. As yet, its antigen is unknown. Where libraries were unsorted, they were derived from 2 million PBMCs stored at -80 degrees C. TCRdb reprocessed the 5' RACE reads with MiXCR, giving one entry per CDR3 protein. In the table there are about 62,000 distinct CDR3 sequences, over 3.5% of which are singletons. The data stem from a study of neurological immune-mediated disorders. Whole-study results and caveats: Multiple sclerosis patients had less TCR clonal expansion than even healthy controls, unlike HTLV-1-associated myelopathy. No sharing of CDR3 amino acid sequences was observed among expanded clones across subjects, suggesting private repertoires in all groups.

J was trimmed by 2 bases and V by 10 bases; bases with no gene match: 14. This CDR3 has 15 residues. From germline, CDR1 is ENHRY and CDR2 SYGVKD. The chain employs TRBV10-3 and TRBJ2-7; TRBD1 matches 7 bases. Sequenced material: PBMCs. The sequence derives from a woman in her 50s with multiple sclerosis. CDR3 sequence reads: CASRPGQSLPYEQYF. CDR3 in DNA: TGTGCCAGCCGGCCGGGACAGTCCCTCCCCTACGAGCAGTACTTC.